Only one count was recorded for the clone carrying this T cell receptor (beta chain). At the DNA level, this CDR3 is encoded by other sequences in the same sample as well. TCRdb's table, derived via immunoSEQ multiplex PCR, lists solely in-frame clones and lacks some. The sample yields under 1,900,000 clones, less than 99% seen once. This record comes from a study of shared clonotypes between healthy human individuals. V gave up 2 bases and J gave up 2 bases, with 7 bases separating them. The length of the CDR3 is 13 residues. Per germline, CDR1 SGHRS and CDR2 YFSETQ. The rearrangement uses TRBV5-1 and TRBJ2-5; no clear D. The sequenced sample was naive CD4+ T cells sorted from blood. As to subset: CD45RA+ positively selected. This TCR was recovered from a young man in good health. The CDR3 loop is CASSFSRQETQYF. In DNA, the CDR3 is TGCGCCAGCAGCTTCTCTAGACAAGAGACCCAGTACTTC.